This note documents a single T cell receptor beta chain sequence. This clonotype was seen ten or more times. Its antigen has not been determined. No base quality information exists; no much larger clone differs at one position. This record belongs to a study of T cells in Graves' hyperthyroidism and ophthalmopathy (dated by TCRdb to the late 2010s). Looking at the study overall: Peripheral blood was collected at initial diagnosis, before any treatment. TCR V-J signatures able to tell the groups apart were searched for in a discovery cohort of approximately 95 patients, of whom fewer than 45 had Graves' ophthalmopathy and some 60 had stable Graves' hyperthyroidism. Whether ophthalmopathy could be predicted prospectively was tested in an independent validation cohort made up of under 20 hyperthyroidism patients plus 17 patients who later progressed to ophthalmopathy. The roughly 94 discovery patients were randomly divided into training and test sets at a 7:3 ratio. The study also compared thyroid tissue and blood T-cell repertoires from five or six Graves' hyperthyroidism patients. After sampling, hyperthyroidism patients received methimazole starting at 30 mg daily, and ophthalmopathy patients received high-dose intravenous methylprednisolone. The paper describes TCR Vbeta CDR3 sequencing of roughly 130 peripheral blood samples, made up of 43 ophthalmopathy patients, some 76 hyperthyroidism patients and about 17 progressor patients. The investigation overall reported the following: A 13 V-J signature model separated ophthalmopathy from stable hyperthyroidism, with about 90% sensitivity and roughly 81% specificity in cross-validation and 80%/75% in testing. No statistical method was used to fix the sample size in advance, and group allocation was not hidden from the investigators. Most expanded thyroid clonotypes (frequency above 0.001) were also found in blood, which suggests that blood repertoires may mirror thyroid immune responses. In validation, the model predicted progression to ophthalmopathy with 55% to 71% sensitivity and 72.22% specificity, a median of approximately 6.7 months before onset.

The TCR beta CDR3 regions were amplified from RNA transcripts. For the first round of RT-PCR on the TCR CDR3, the HTBI primer set was used together with the Qiagen OneStep RT-PCR kit. The libraries were constructed in a second round of multiplex PCR and then size-selected and purified. Libraries were sequenced paired-end with 100 bp reads on an Illumina HiSeq2000. The authors' analysis ran thus. SOAPnuke was used to process the raw data, removing reads that contained adapters or uncalled bases, had a mean Phred below 15, or lacked an exact match to the constant primer or identifier. COPE v1.2.5 was used to merge the high-quality paired reads, and each unique nucleotide sequence was defined as a clonotype. Clonotypes were aligned to IMGT TRBV, TRBD and TRBJ reference segments using MiTCR v1.1. Only V-J combinations with frequency above 0.0001, covering approximately 99% of repertoires, were analysed. The TCS score was defined as F50 (clonal expansion) divided by E x V (chaos), with BLOSUM62-based TCRdist calculated between CDR3 peptides within each V-J. Welch's t-statistics and random forest reduced roughly 530 V-J features to 10 to 15, which were used in a naive Bayes classifier (R e1071). Using fastp at Q25 and MiXCR, TCRdb reprocessed the public reads and kept productive beta chains. Each entry is one CDR3 protein sequence, shown with its most common DNA and genes. It is TCRdb's table, rather than the study itself, that gives the V and J calls and clone size. The sample contains approximately 410,000 distinct CDR3 sequences, around 15% of them found a single time. The ten largest make up under 15% of the sample.

Ophthalmopathy patients had moderately to severely active disease, with a Clinical Activity Score of 3 or more, a NOSPECS grade of 4 or more, and a disease duration of less than 3 months. Any patient with an uncontrolled infection, another autoimmune disease, pregnancy or lactation was excluded. Clinical symptoms, serum thyroxine and TRAb, thyroid ultrasound, and orbital computed tomography formed the basis for the diagnoses. Ficoll-Paque density gradient centrifugation was used to isolate PBMCs from 8.5 to 10 ml of fresh peripheral blood. Total RNA was extracted using Trizol reagent, and RNA quality was assessed on an Agilent 2100 Bioanalyzer. Ends trimmed: V by 5 bases, J by 8 bases; bases unmatched to a gene: 7. The CDR3 runs 14 amino acids, cysteine and phenylalanine included. Here the CDR3 DNA is all that survives: 42 bases in frame from base 1. CDR1 and CDR2, looked up from the germline V gene (reference sequence), are DFQATT and SNEGSKA.

The chain couples TRBV20-1 to TRBJ2-1; 12 nucleotides in the junction match TRBD2. The sample comprised blood. The sequence was obtained from a young man with Graves' ophthalmopathy. The CDR3 protein is CSAGGLAGSYEQFF. The sequenced DNA is TGCAGTGCTGGCGGACTAGCGGGGTCCTATGAGCAGTTCTTC.